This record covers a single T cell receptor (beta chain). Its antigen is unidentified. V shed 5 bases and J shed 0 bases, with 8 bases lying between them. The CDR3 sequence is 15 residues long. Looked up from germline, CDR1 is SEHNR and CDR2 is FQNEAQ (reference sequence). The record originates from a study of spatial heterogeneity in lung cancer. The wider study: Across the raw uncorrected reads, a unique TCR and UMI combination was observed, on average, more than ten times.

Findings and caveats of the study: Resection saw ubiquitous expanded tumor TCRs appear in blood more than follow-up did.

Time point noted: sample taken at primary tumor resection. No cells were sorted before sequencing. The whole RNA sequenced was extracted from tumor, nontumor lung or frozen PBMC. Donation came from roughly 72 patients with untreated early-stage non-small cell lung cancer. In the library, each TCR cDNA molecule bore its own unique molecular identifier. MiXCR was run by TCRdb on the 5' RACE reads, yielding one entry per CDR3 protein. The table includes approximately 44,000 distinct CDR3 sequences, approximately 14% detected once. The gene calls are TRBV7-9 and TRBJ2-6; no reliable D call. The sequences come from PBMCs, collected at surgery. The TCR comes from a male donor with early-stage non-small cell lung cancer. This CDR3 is CASSPKDSGANVLTF. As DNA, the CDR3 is TGTGCCAGCAGCCCTAAGGACTCTGGGGCCAACGTCCTGACTTTC.